The 21 T cell receptor beta chains below all came from one sample that was sequenced in a study of glioma-infiltrating T cells after dendritic cell vaccination. TCRdb's table, derived via immunoSEQ multiplex PCR, lists solely in-frame clones and lacks some. The repertoire includes 50,000 to 70,000 clones, approximately 80% of them detected once, and 15% to 19% sits in the top ten. Time point specified: after dendritic cell vaccination, including at tumor progression/relapse. The source was blood, collected after dendritic cell vaccination. These receptor sequences come from a human donor with glioblastoma.

This clone appeared a single time. The chain employs TRBV11-3 and TRBJ2-7; TRBD2 matches 7 bases. Germline V gives CDR1 SGHNT, CDR2 YENEEA. V gave up 0 bases and J gave up 4 bases; unmatched junction bases: 6. This CDR3 region has 15 residues. The CDR3 DNA is TGTGCCAGCAGCTTAGATCGCCTAGCGGTGTACGAGCAGTACTTC. As protein: CASSLDRLAVYEQYF.

The chain recombines TRBV7-9 with TRBJ2-7, with 12 bases that match TRBD2. The CDR3 runs 15 residues. Germline values: CDR1 SEHNR, CDR2 FQNEAQ (reference sequence). V lost 4 bases and J lost 7; bases outside the gene matches: 8. CDR3 DNA sequence: TGTGCCAGCAGCTCCGTGACTAGCGGGGGCGAAGAGCAGTACTTC. Encoded protein: CASSSVTSGGEEQYF.

The J gene is TRBJ2-7, the V gene TRBV12-5; 9 nucleotides match TRBD1. The ends lost 4 bases at V and 6 bases at J; junction bases unmatched: 10. The V gene's germline CDR1 is LGHNT and CDR2 FRNRAP. The CDR3 runs to 15 residues. The CDR3 DNA sequence: TGTGCTAGTGGTTCAACCGGGACAGGGACCCCCGAGCAGTACTTC. Protein sequence: CASGSTGTGTPEQYF.

The chain has TRBV6-5 and TRBJ1-2, with D possibly matching TRBD1 (6 bases). The CDR3 consists of 13 residues. The germline V and J ends were trimmed by 4 bases and 6 bases, with 12 bases remaining between them. The germline V gene encodes CDR1 MNHEY and CDR2 SVGAGI. In DNA form, the CDR3 reads TGTGCCAGCAGTTCTACAGGGATGGATGGCTACACCTTC. It encodes CASSSTGMDGYTF.

This rearrangement joins TRBV18 to TRBJ2-7, with unresolved D. V lost 3 bases to trimming and J lost 0 bases, with 12 bases between them. The CDR3 has 15 residues. CDR1 and CDR2 from the germline V gene are KGHSH and LQKENI. The CDR3 protein is CASSPAERSSYEQYF. CDR3 nucleotides: TGTGCCAGCTCACCGGCGGAACGGAGCTCCTACGAGCAGTACTTC.

This clone has just a few counts. V usage is TRBV4-3 and J usage is TRBJ1-1; no firm D call. The germline V and J ends were trimmed by 1 base and 6 bases, with 15 bases remaining between them. Germline V gene sequence: CDR1 LGHNA, CDR2 YSLEER. The CDR3 extends over 15 amino acids. DNA of the CDR3: TGCGCCAGCAGCCAAGTTACCGACGGGTGGGCTGAAGCTTTCTTT. Translated, it gives CASSQVTDGWAEAFF.

The chain has TRBV11-2 and TRBJ1-1; the D is unclear. This CDR3 is 13 amino acids long. Germline V gives CDR1 SGHAT, CDR2 FQNNGV. V was shortened by 0 bases and J by 3 bases, with 5 bases between the two germline ends. The CDR3 DNA reads TGTGCCAGCAGCTTAGACTACGACACTGAAGCTTTCTTT. It yields the protein CASSLDYDTEAFF.

This clone has just a few counts. This rearrangement joins TRBV19 to TRBJ2-4; perhaps TRBD1 as D (6 bases). The CDR3 sequence is 16 residues long. Trimming removed 3 bases from V and 8 bases from J, with 20 bases in between. Germline V CDR1 and CDR2: LNHDA, SQIVND (reference sequence). CDR3 protein: CASSINPLSGVDIQYF. The DNA for the CDR3 is TGTGCCAGTAGTATTAACCCCCTTTCAGGGGTGGACATTCAGTACTTC.

In its sample, this clone was seen once. The chain couples TRBV19 to TRBJ2-2; D is ambiguous. V was trimmed by 7 bases and J by 0 bases, leaving 9 bases between them. The CDR3 totals 14 residues. Germline V gene sequence: CDR1 LNHDA, CDR2 SQIVND (reference sequence). This CDR3 reads CASIPVANTGELFF. The CDR3 DNA is TGTGCCAGTATCCCAGTCGCGAACACCGGGGAGCTGTTTTTT.

The CDR3 loop reads CASSLVRGAGNEKLFF. Here the CDR3 DNA reads TGTGCCAGCAGCTTAGTTCGAGGGGCGGGGAATGAAAAACTGTTTTTT. The V gene is TRBV7-9, the J gene TRBJ1-4; D possibly corresponds to TRBD1 (5 bases). The germline V and J ends were trimmed by 1 base and 5 bases, with 14 bases remaining between them. The CDR3 is made up of 16 amino acids. The germline V gene has CDR1 SEHNR and CDR2 FQNEAQ (reference sequence).

J is TRBJ2-1 and V is TRBV6-5; weak D call: TRBD1 (6 bases). CDR3 length: 13 residues. The V end was cut by 8 bases, the J end by 6 bases, with 14 bases between. Germline values: CDR1 MNHEY, CDR2 SVGAGI. The CDR3 reads CASGPGVRNEQFF. The CDR3 nucleotides read TGTGCCAGCGGGCCAGGGGTACGCAATGAGCAGTTCTTC.

This chain connects TRBV30 to TRBJ1-4, with 7 bases matching TRBD1. The V gene's germline CDR1 is GTSNPN and CDR2 SVGIG (reference sequence). The CDR3 extends over 16 amino acids. V shed 4 bases, J shed 4 bases, and the junction held 12 bases outside the gene matches. The CDR3 nucleotides are TGTGCCTGGACCCGAGTAATGACAGGGCTTAATGAAAAACTGTTTTTT. This encodes CAWTRVMTGLNEKLFF.

The genes are TRBV28 and TRBJ1-5; the D is unclear. Germline CDR1 reads MDHEN; CDR2 reads SYDVKM. This CDR3 comprises 12 residues. The V end was cut by 3 bases, the J end by 5 bases, with 5 bases between. The DNA for the CDR3 is TGTGCCAGCAGTTTGAGGGATCAGCCCCAGCATTTT. This sequence encodes CASSLRDQPQHF.

The chain is built from TRBV6-1 and TRBJ2-1; 13 bases match TRBD2. The CDR3 is 14 amino acids. Germline values: CDR1 MNHNS, CDR2 SASEGT. The ends lost 6 bases at V and 5 bases at J; junction bases unmatched: 1. CDR3 region: CASSTSGGDNEQFF. CDR3 DNA sequence: TGTGCCAGCAGCACTAGCGGGGGGGACAATGAGCAGTTCTTC.

V usage is TRBV4-1 and J usage is TRBJ2-7, with D hard to call. The CDR3 totals 13 residues. Germline CDR1 MGHRA, CDR2 YSYEKL. The ends were cut back, 0 bases at V and 5 bases at J, with 8 bases in the middle. CDR3 sequence reads: CASSQDSSHEQYF. Written as DNA, the CDR3 is TGCGCCAGCAGCCAAGATTCTTCCCACGAGCAGTACTTC.

As regards this clone: The junction differs from germline at one of its ends, possibly a read error. Other DNA sequences in the same sample also yield this CDR3. The V and J genes are TRBV4-1 and TRBJ1-5; 7 nucleotides align to TRBD1. This CDR3 contains 15 residues. Germline CDR1 is MGHRA and CDR2 is YSYEKL. The CDR3 is CASSQDGDRNQPQHF. As DNA, the CDR3 is TGCGCCAGCAGCCAGGACGGGGACAGAAATCAGCCTCAGCATTTT.

The chain joins TRBV6-5 to TRBJ1-5, with D possibly matching TRBD1 (5 bases). The CDR3 consists of 13 residues. V lost 7 bases to trimming and J lost 5 bases, with 12 bases between them. Germline V gene lookup returns CDR1 MNHEY and CDR2 SVGAGI. DNA of the CDR3: TGTGCCAGCACCCCAGGGTCTGATCAGCCCCAGCATTTT. It specifies CASTPGSDQPQHF.

The chain links TRBV7-9 to TRBJ1-4, with D unclear. Germline V gene lookup returns CDR1 SEHNR and CDR2 FQNEAQ (reference sequence). V lost 5 bases and J 6 bases, leaving 13 bases between the germline ends. This CDR3 is built from 14 residues. The CDR3 DNA sequence: TGTGCCAGCAGCCCTACCTTGGTGGATGAAAAACTGTTTTTT. Amino acid sequence: CASSPTLVDEKLFF.

The chain links TRBV27 to TRBJ1-1; 7 nucleotides line up with TRBD1. V trimming: 6 bases; J trimming: 4 bases; junction bases outside the gene matches: 8. The CDR3 runs to 14 residues. Germline V gene data show CDR1 as MNHEY and CDR2 as SMNVEV (reference sequence). DNA for the CDR3: TGTGCCAGCAGAGGAGACAGGGTGATCACTGAAGCTTTCTTT. It specifies CASRGDRVITEAFF.

This clone has just one count. For the CDR3, the DNA is TGTGCCAGCAGCAGCAGGGACTGGGACACTGAAGCTTTCTTT. Its translation: CASSSRDWDTEAFF. V is TRBV13 and J is TRBJ1-1; maybe TRBD1 (5 bases). The CDR3 spans 14 residues. V lost 5 bases to trimming and J lost 3 bases, with 13 bases between them. Germline V lookup: CDR1 PRHDT, CDR2 FYEKMQ (reference sequence).

The rearrangement uses TRBV5-1 and TRBJ1-2; no reliable D call. Trimming cost V 3 bases and J 5 bases, with 14 bases left between them. Germline CDR1 reads SGHRS; CDR2 reads YFSETQ. The CDR3 loop spans 14 amino acids. The chain's CDR3 is CASSSETIHYGYTF. CDR3 DNA: TGCGCCAGCAGCTCCGAGACAATTCATTATGGCTACACCTTC.